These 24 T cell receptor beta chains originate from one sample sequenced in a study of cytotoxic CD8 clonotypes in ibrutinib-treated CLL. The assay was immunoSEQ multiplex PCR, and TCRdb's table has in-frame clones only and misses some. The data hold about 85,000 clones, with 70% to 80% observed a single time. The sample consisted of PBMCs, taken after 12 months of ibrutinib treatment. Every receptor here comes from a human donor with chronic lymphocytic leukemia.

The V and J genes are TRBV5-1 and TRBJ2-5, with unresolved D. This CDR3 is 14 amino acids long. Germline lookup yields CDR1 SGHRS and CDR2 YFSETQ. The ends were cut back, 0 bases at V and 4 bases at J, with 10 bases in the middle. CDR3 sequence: CASSLVAGPETQYF. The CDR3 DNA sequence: TGCGCCAGCAGCTTGGTTGCTGGCCCAGAGACCCAGTACTTC.

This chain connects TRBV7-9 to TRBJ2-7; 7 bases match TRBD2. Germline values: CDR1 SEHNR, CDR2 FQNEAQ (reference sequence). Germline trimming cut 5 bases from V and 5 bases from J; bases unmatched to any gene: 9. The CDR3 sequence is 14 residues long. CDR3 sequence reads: CASSHTGRGDEQYF. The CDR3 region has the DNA TGTGCCAGCAGCCACACGGGGAGGGGCGACGAGCAGTACTTC.

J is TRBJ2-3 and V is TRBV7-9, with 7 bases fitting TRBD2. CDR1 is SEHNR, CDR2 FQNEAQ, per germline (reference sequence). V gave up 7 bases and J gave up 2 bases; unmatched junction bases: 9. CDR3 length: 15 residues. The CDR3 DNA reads TGTGCCAGCACCAGCGGGGCAGAACTCACAGATACGCAGTATTTT. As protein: CASTSGAELTDTQYF.

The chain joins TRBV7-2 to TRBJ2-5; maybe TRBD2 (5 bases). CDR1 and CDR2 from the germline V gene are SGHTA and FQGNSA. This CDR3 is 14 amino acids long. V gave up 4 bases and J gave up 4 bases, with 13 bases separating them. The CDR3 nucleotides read TGTGCCAGCAGCTCCATGGCGGGCGGAGAGACCCAGTACTTC. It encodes CASSSMAGGETQYF. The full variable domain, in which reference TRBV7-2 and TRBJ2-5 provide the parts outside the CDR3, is GAGVSQSPSNKVTEKGKDVELRCDPISGHTALYWYRQSLGQGLEFLIYFQGNSAPDKSGLPSDRFSAERTGGSVSTLTIQRTQQEDSAVYLCASSSMAGGETQYFGPGTRLLVL.

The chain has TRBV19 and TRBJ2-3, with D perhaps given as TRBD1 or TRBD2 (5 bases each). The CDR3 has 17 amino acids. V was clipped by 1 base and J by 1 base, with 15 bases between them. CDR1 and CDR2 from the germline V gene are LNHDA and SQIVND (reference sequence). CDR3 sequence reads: CASSIARDVKGTDTQYF. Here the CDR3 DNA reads TGTGCCAGTAGTATAGCCCGGGACGTCAAGGGCACAGATACGCAGTATTTT.

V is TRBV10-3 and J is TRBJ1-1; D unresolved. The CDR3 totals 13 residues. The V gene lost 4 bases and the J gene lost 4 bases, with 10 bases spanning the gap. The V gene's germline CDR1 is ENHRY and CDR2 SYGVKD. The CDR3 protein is CAISGLRATEAFF. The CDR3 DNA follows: TGTGCCATCAGTGGATTAAGGGCCACTGAAGCTTTCTTT.

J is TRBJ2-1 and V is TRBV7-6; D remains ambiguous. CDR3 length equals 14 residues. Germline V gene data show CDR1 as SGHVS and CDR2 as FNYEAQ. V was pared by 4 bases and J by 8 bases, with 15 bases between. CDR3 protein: CASSSELGSYEQFF. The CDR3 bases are TGTGCCAGCAGCTCCGAATTGGGGTCTTATGAGCAGTTCTTC.

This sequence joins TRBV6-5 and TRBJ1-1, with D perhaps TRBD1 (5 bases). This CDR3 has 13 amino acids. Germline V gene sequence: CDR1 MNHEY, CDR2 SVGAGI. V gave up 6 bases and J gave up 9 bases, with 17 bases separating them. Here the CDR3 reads CASSNPGTGKAFF. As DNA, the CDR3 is TGTGCCAGCAGCAATCCCGGGACGGGGAAAGCTTTCTTT.

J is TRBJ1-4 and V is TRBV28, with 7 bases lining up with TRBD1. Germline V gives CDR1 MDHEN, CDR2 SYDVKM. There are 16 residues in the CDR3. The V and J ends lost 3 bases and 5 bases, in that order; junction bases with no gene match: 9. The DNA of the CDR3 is TGTGCCAGCAGTTTCGGGAAAGAGACAGGGAATGAAAAACTGTTTTTT. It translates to CASSFGKETGNEKLFF.

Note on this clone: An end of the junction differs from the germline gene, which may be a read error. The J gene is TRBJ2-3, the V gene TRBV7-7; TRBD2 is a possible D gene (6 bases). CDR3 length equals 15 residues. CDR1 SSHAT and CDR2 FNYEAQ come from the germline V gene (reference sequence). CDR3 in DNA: TGTGCTAGCAGCTTGGGTGGCGGGGTCGGCGATACGCAGTATTTT. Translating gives CASSLGGGVGDTQYF.

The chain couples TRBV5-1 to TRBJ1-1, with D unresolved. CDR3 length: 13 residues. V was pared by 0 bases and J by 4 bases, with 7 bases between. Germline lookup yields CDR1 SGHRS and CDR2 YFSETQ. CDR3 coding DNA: TGCGCCAGCAGCTTGGATGCGGCCACTGAAGCTTTCTTT. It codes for CASSLDAATEAFF.

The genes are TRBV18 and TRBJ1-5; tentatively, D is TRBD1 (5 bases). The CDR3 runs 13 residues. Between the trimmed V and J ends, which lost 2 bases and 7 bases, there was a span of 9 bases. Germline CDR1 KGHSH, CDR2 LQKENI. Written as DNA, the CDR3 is TGTGCCAGCTCACCAGGGGCAGCACAGCCCCAGCATTTT. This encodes CASSPGAAQPQHF.

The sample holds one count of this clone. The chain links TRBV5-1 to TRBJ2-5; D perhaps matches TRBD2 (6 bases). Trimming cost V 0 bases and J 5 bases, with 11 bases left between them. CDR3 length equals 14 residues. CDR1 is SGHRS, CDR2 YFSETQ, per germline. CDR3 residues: CASSLGGKGETQYF. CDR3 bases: TGCGCCAGCAGCTTGGGCGGGAAGGGGGAGACCCAGTACTTC.

CDR3 sequence: CASSLSGLAAGYNEQFF. The CDR3 DNA reads TGTGCCAGCAGTTTATCGGGACTAGCGGCTGGCTACAATGAGCAGTTCTTC. The V call is TRBV28, the J call TRBJ2-1; 11 nucleotides align to TRBD2. Germline lookup yields CDR1 MDHEN and CDR2 SYDVKM. This CDR3 has 17 amino acids. V dropped 1 base and J dropped 3; count of bases not matched to a gene: 5.

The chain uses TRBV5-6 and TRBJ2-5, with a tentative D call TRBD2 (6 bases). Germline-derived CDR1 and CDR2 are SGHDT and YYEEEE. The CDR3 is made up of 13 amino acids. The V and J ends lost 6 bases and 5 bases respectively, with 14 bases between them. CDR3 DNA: TGTGCCAGCACCCCCCCGGGGGTGGAGACCCAGTACTTC. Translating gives CASTPPGVETQYF.

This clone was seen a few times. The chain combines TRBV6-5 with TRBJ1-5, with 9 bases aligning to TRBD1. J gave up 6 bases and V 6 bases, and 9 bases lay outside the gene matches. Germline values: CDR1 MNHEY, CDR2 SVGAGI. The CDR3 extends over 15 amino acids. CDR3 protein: CASRRDRVSSQPQHF. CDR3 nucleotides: TGTGCCAGCAGACGGGACAGGGTGTCTAGTCAGCCCCAGCATTTT.

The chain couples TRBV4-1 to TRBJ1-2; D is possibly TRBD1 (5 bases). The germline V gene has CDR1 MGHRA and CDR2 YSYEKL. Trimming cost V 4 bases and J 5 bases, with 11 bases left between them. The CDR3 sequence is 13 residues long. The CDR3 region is CASSPGGGYGYTF. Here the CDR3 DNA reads TGCGCCAGCAGCCCGGGCGGGGGTTATGGCTACACCTTC.

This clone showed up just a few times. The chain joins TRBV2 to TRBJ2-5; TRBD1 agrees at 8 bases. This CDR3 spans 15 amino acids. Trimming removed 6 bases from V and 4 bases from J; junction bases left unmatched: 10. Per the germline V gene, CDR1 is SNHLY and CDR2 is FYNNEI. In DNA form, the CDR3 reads TGTGCCAGCAGAGCACGACAGGGGTACGGAGAGACCCAGTACTTC. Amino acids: CASRARQGYGETQYF.

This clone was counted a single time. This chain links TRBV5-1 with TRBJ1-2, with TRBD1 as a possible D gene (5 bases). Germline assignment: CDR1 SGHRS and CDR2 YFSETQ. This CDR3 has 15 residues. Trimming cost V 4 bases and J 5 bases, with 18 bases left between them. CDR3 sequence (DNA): TGCGCCAGCAGCCCCGGTCAGACAGAATTTTATGGCTACACCTTC. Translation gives CASSPGQTEFYGYTF. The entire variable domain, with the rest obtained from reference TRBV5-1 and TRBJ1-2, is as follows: KAGVTQTPRYLIKTRGQQVTLSCSPISGHRSVSWYQQTPGQGLQFLFEYFSETQRNKGNFPGRFSGRQFSNSRSEMNVSTLELGDSALYLCASSPGQTEFYGYTFGSGTRLTVV.

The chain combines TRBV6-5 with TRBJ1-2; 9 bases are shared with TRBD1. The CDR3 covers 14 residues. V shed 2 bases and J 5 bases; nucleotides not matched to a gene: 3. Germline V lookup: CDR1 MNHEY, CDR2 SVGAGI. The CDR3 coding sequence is TGTGCCAGCAGTTACGGGACAGGGAGGTATGGCTACACCTTC. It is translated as CASSYGTGRYGYTF.

The DNA of the CDR3 is TGCGCCAGCAGCTTGGCATCTCGGGACGGGCAGTATTTT. It specifies CASSLASRDGQYF. The rearrangement joins TRBV5-1 to TRBJ2-3, with D tentatively TRBD1 or TRBD2 (5 bases each). Trimming shortened V by 0 bases and J by 11 bases, and 13 bases separated the two germline ends. The CDR3 consists of 13 residues. Germline V gene sequence: CDR1 SGHRS, CDR2 YFSETQ.

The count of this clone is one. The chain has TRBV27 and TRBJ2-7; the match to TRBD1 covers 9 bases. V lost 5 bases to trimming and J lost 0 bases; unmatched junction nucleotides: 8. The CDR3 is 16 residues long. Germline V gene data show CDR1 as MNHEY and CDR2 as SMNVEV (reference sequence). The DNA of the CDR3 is TGTGCCAGCAGTCCCGGGACAGGGAAAAGCTCCTACGAGCAGTACTTC. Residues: CASSPGTGKSSYEQYF.

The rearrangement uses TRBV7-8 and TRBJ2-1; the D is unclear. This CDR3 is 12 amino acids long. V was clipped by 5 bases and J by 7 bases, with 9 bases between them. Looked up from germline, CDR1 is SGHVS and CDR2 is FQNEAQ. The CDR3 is CASSALSNEQFF. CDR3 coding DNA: TGTGCCAGCAGCGCTCTCTCTAATGAGCAGTTCTTC.

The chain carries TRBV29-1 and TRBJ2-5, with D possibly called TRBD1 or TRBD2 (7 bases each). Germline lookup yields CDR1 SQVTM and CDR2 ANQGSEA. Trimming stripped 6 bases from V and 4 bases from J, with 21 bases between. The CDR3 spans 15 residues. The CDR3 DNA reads TGCAGCGTCCCCGGGGGCGGCAGGGGGGGAGAGACCCAGTACTTC. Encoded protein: CSVPGGGRGGETQYF.